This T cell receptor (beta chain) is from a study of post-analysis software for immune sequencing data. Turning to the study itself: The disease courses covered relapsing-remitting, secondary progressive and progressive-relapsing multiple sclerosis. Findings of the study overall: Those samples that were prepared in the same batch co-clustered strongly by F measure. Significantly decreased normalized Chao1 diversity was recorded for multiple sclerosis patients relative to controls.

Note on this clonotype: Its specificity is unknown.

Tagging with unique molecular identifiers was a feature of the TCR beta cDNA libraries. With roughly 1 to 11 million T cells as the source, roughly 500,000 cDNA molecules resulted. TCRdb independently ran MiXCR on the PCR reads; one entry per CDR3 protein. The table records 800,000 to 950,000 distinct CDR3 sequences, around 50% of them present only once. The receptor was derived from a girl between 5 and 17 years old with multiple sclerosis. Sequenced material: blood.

CDR3 protein: CASSEYAGTTYEQYF. The CDR3 DNA follows: TGTGCCAGCAGTGAATATGCAGGGACCACCTACGAGCAGTACTTC. The chain is built from TRBV6-1 and TRBJ2-4, with D perhaps TRBD1 or TRBD2 (5 bases each). The assigned J gene may be wrong: the sequence end matches TRBJ2-7 better. Germline CDR1 reads MNHNS; CDR2 reads SASEGT. The CDR3 runs 15 residues.